The entry that follows covers one TCR beta chain sequence. Its antigen target is currently unknown. Qualities for individual bases were not recorded, and no much larger clone is one base off. The CDR1 and CDR2 encoded by the germline V gene are MNHEY and SVGEGT. Including cysteine and phenylalanine, the CDR3 has 15 amino acids. Left in the record is the CDR3 DNA by itself, 45 bases read in frame from the first base. The V and J ends are trimmed by 4 bases and 4 bases, leaving 16 bases between them. TCR beta CDR3 regions were amplified from RNA transcripts. The first round of RT-PCR for the TCR CDR3 was performed with the HTBI primer set and the Qiagen OneStep RT-PCR kit. Libraries were constructed in a second round of multiplex PCR, after which size selection and purification were performed. Paired-end sequencing of the libraries was performed with 100 bp reads on an Illumina HiSeq2000. The paper's processing steps were these. SOAPnuke was used to process the raw data, throwing out any read that contained adapters or uncalled bases, had a mean Phred below 15, or lacked an exact constant-primer or identifier match. High-quality paired reads were merged using COPE v1.2.5, and each unique nucleotide sequence was defined as a clonotype. Clonotypes were aligned to IMGT TRBV, TRBD and TRBJ reference segments using MiTCR v1.1. The analysis included only V-J combinations with a frequency above 0.0001, which together covered 99% to 99.2% of the repertoires. The TCS score was defined as the ratio of F50 (clonal expansion) to E x V (chaos), calculated using BLOSUM62-based TCRdist between CDR3 peptides within each V-J. Welch's t-statistics and random forest reduced approximately 520 V-J features to fewer than 15, which were used in a naive Bayes classifier (R e1071). In-frame beta chains were kept once TCRdb had trimmed the public reads at Q25 with fastp and called clones with MiXCR. Each entry merges the rows of one CDR3 protein and shows their most common DNA and genes. TCRdb's processing, not the authors', yielded these V and J calls. This sample is represented by some 650,000 distinct CDR3 sequences; more than 15% of them were singletons. The ten top clones hold about 3.5% of the sample.

This record belongs to a study of T cells in Graves' hyperthyroidism and ophthalmopathy (dated by TCRdb to between 2017 and 2020). Regarding the research as a whole: Peripheral blood samples were taken at initial diagnosis, before any treatment was given. A discovery cohort of approximately 100 patients, approximately 45 with Graves' ophthalmopathy and 55 to 65 with stable Graves' hyperthyroidism, was used to find distinguishing TCR V-J signatures. Whether ophthalmopathy could be predicted prospectively was tested in an independent validation cohort made up of roughly 19 hyperthyroidism patients plus 17 patients who later progressed to ophthalmopathy. The roughly 91 discovery patients were randomly divided into training and test sets at a 7:3 ratio. In addition, the study compared T-cell repertoires in thyroid tissue and in blood from over 5 Graves' hyperthyroidism patients. After sampling, hyperthyroidism patients received methimazole starting at 30 mg daily, and ophthalmopathy patients received high-dose intravenous methylprednisolone. According to the paper, TCR Vbeta CDR3 sequencing was carried out on more than 120 peripheral blood samples, which came from fewer than 50 ophthalmopathy, fewer than 80 hyperthyroidism and around 17 progressor patients.

In the ophthalmopathy patients, disease was moderately to severely active, with a Clinical Activity Score of 3 or more, a NOSPECS grade of 4 or more, and a duration of less than 3 months. Patients with uncontrolled infections, other autoimmune diseases, pregnancy or lactation were excluded. Diagnoses were established on the basis of clinical symptoms, serum thyroxine and TRAb, thyroid ultrasound, and orbital computed tomography. PBMCs were isolated from about 9.2 ml of fresh peripheral blood by Ficoll-Paque density gradient centrifugation. Total RNA was extracted using Trizol reagent, and RNA quality was assessed on an Agilent 2100 Bioanalyzer. The investigation overall reported the following: Most expanded thyroid clonotypes (frequency above 0.001) were also found in blood, which suggests that blood repertoires may mirror thyroid immune responses. In validation, the model predicted progression to ophthalmopathy with over 60% sensitivity and 72.22% specificity, a median of around 6.6 months before onset. No statistical method was used to fix the sample size in advance, and group allocation was not hidden from the investigators. In cross-validation, a model built on a 13 V-J signature told ophthalmopathy apart from stable hyperthyroidism with about 90% sensitivity and approximately 84% specificity, and in testing the same model reached 80%/75%.

The chain joins TRBV6-2 or TRBV6-3 to TRBJ1-2; the D gene lacks a confident call. Sequencing used blood. The source of this sequence is a woman between 40 and 50 years old with Graves' ophthalmopathy. The CDR3 has the sequence CASSLTETVSYGYTF. The sequenced DNA is TGTGCCAGCAGTTTAACGGAAACCGTAAGCTATGGCTACACCTTC.